Below, 23 T cell receptor beta chains from the same sample are listed, as sequenced in a study of blood T cell repertoires in COVID-19 (dated by TCRdb to 2019 to 2021). The receptor library was made with the immunoSEQ multiplex PCR assay. TCRdb carries this immuneACCESS record with in-frame sequences only. Its versions omit some clonotypes, under half of them owing to an unresolved V gene in the studies checked, with the rest unexplained. In all, the sample holds about 180,000 clones, and 65% to 85% of those were seen once. The ten largest clones take up 7% of the sample. The sequencing input was peripheral blood. These receptors were collected from a woman between 40 and 55 years old with COVID-19, enrolled during active disease.

CDR3 residues: CASSFGDRGVLNSPLHF. For the CDR3, the DNA is TGCGCCAGCAGCTTCGGAGACAGGGGCGTCCTTAATTCACCCCTCCACTTT. This rearrangement joins TRBV5-1 to TRBJ1-6, with 8 bases matching TRBD1. The germline gives CDR1 SGHRS, CDR2 YFSETQ. The CDR3 contains 17 residues. J lost 6 bases, V lost 2 bases, and 10 bases had no gene match.

The chain uses TRBV5-1 and TRBJ1-6; 9 bases fit TRBD1. Trimming cost V 4 bases and J 10 bases; bases outside gene matches: 6. The V gene's germline CDR1 is SGHRS and CDR2 YFSETQ. The CDR3 loop spans 14 amino acids. The CDR3 loop reads CASSRDREVSPLHF. CDR3 bases: TGCGCCAGCAGCCGGGACAGGGAAGTCTCACCCCTCCACTTT.

The sample holds one count of this clone. This sequence joins TRBV6-4 and TRBJ1-6; D is uncertain. Germline CDR1 reads MRHNA; CDR2 reads SNTAGT. The CDR3 contains 14 residues. The V end was cut by 6 bases, the J end by 9 bases, with 15 bases between. The CDR3 DNA sequence: TGTGCCAGCAGGGTCGCACGGCGGGGTTCACCCCTCCACTTT. Its protein is CASRVARRGSPLHF.

This rearrangement joins TRBV6-5 to TRBJ1-1; TRBD1 aligns across 7 bases. The CDR3 spans 12 residues. Unmatched junction bases numbered 8, after V lost 6 bases and J lost 10 bases. Germline CDR1 MNHEY, CDR2 SVGAGI. The CDR3 bases are TGTGCCAGCAGCCCAGGGGGGCGGGCAGCTTTCTTT. This encodes CASSPGGRAAFF.

The chain employs TRBV5-1 and TRBJ1-3; D is uncertain. CDR1 and CDR2 from the germline V gene are SGHRS and YFSETQ. The CDR3 extends over 14 amino acids. V lost 0 bases, J lost 3 bases, and 7 bases lay in between. CDR3 loop: CASSLEGGGNTIYF. Written as DNA, the CDR3 is TGCGCCAGCAGCTTGGAGGGAGGTGGAAACACCATATATTTT.

The rearrangement links TRBV9 to TRBJ2-7; D might be TRBD2 (6 bases). This CDR3 is built from 14 residues. V lost 4 bases to trimming and J lost 1 base, with 12 bases between them. CDR1 and CDR2 from the germline V gene are SGDLS and YYNGEE. The CDR3 loop is CASSQGLTSYEQYF. The DNA of the CDR3 is TGTGCCAGCAGCCAGGGACTGACTTCCTACGAGCAGTACTTC.

The chain has TRBV19 and TRBJ1-1; D is uncertain. Per the germline V gene, CDR1 is LNHDA and CDR2 is SQIVND (reference sequence). Between the trimmed V and J ends, which lost 3 bases and 1 base, there was a span of 3 bases. The CDR3 is 12 residues long. DNA for the CDR3: TGTGCCAGTAGTATCGGGAACACTGAAGCTTTCTTT. Encoded protein: CASSIGNTEAFF.

The chain couples TRBV5-6 to TRBJ2-7; 12 nucleotides align to TRBD2. Germline CDR1 SGHDT, CDR2 YYEEEE. The V gene end was trimmed by 4 bases and the J gene end by 1 base; junction bases not matched to a gene: 6. This CDR3 is 16 amino acids long. Written as DNA, the CDR3 is TGTGCCAGCAGCGCAGGACTAGCGGGACGATCCTACGAGCAGTACTTC. Encoded protein: CASSAGLAGRSYEQYF.

The CDR3: CSAGGAQYF. As DNA, the CDR3 is TGCAGTGCTGGGGGGGCCCAGTACTTC. J is TRBJ2-5 and V is TRBV20-1; 7 bases map to TRBD2. Germline CDR1 DFQATT, CDR2 SNEGSKA (reference sequence). With V trimmed by 5 bases and J by 9 bases, 0 bases remained unmatched. The CDR3 totals 9 residues.

The gene calls are TRBV9 and TRBJ1-1; 8 bases line up with TRBD1. This CDR3 region has 14 residues. CDR1 SGDLS and CDR2 YYNGEE come from the germline V gene. Trimming cost V 2 bases and J 4 bases; bases outside gene matches: 4. The CDR3 bases are TGTGCCAGCAGCGTTCAGGGGGCGCCCACTGAAGCTTTCTTT. It codes for CASSVQGAPTEAFF. Combining the CDR3 with reference TRBV9 and TRBJ1-1 gives the whole variable domain DSGVTQTPKHLITATGQRVTLRCSPRSGDLSVYWYQQSLDQGLQFLIQYYNGEERAKGNILERFSAQQFPDLHSELNLSSLELGDSALYFCASSVQGAPTEAFFGQGTRLTVV.

This clone appeared a single time. This chain uses TRBV4-1 with TRBJ2-2; TRBD1 aligns across 7 bases. The J segment lost 9 bases and the V segment lost 4 bases, leaving 5 bases of the junction unmatched. CDR3 size: 13 residues. Germline-derived CDR1 and CDR2 are MGHRA and YSYEKL. CDR3 amino acids: CASSPRQGRELFF. In nucleotides, the CDR3 is TGCGCCAGCAGCCCGCGACAGGGCCGGGAGCTGTTTTTT.

V usage is TRBV5-1 and J usage is TRBJ1-4, with TRBD1 identical over 9 bases. Germline V lookup: CDR1 SGHRS, CDR2 YFSETQ. V shed 4 bases, J shed 6 bases, and the junction held 7 bases outside the gene matches. There are 15 residues in the CDR3. For the CDR3, the DNA is TGCGCCAGCAGCCTTGAGGGGGACAGGGATGAAAAACTGTTTTTT. It codes for CASSLEGDRDEKLFF.

The chain is built from TRBV2 and TRBJ1-4; D may be TRBD1 (5 bases). CDR1 and CDR2 (germline): SNHLY, FYNNEI. V lost 7 bases and J lost 5, with 11 bases in between. The CDR3 runs to 13 residues. This CDR3 is CASIGTENEKLFF. CDR3 in DNA: TGTGCCAGCATAGGGACTGAAAATGAAAAACTGTTTTTT.

This rearrangement joins TRBV9 to TRBJ2-6, with D maybe TRBD1 (6 bases). The CDR3 runs to 18 residues. The V gene lost 0 bases and the J gene lost 3 bases, with 16 bases spanning the gap. From germline, CDR1 is SGDLS and CDR2 YYNGEE. The CDR3 DNA reads TGTGCCAGCAGCGTAGGGCAGGGGTTTCATGGTGGGGCCAACGTCCTGACTTTC. This gives the protein CASSVGQGFHGGANVLTF.

The CDR3, as DNA: TGTGCCAGCAGTAAGACAGGGAGAAGGTACGAGCAGTACTTC. This encodes CASSKTGRRYEQYF. J is TRBJ2-7 and V is TRBV27; TRBD1 aligns across 7 bases. Looked up from germline, CDR1 is MNHEY and CDR2 is SMNVEV (reference sequence). The CDR3 covers 14 residues. J gave up 4 bases and V 5 bases, and 8 bases lay outside the gene matches.

CDR3 sequence: CASSQWGAIGYEQYF. Written as DNA, the CDR3 is TGTGCCAGCAGCCAATGGGGAGCGATTGGTTACGAGCAGTACTTC. The V and J genes are TRBV14 and TRBJ2-7; TRBD2 is a possible D gene (5 bases). V was clipped by 2 bases and J by 4 bases, with 15 bases between them. CDR3 size: 15 residues. From germline, CDR1 is SGHDN and CDR2 FVKESK.

The genes are TRBV5-1 and TRBJ1-1; TRBD1 might be the D (5 bases). This CDR3 region has 14 residues. Trimming took 0 bases from V and 4 from J, leaving 10 bases between them. Germline V gene data show CDR1 as SGHRS and CDR2 as YFSETQ. CDR3 sequence: CASSLEGWGTEAFF. CDR3 nucleotides: TGCGCCAGCAGCTTGGAGGGGTGGGGCACTGAAGCTTTCTTT.

This rearrangement joins TRBV27 to TRBJ2-5, with 13 bases matching TRBD2. The length of the CDR3 is 15 residues. V gave up 4 bases and J gave up 5 bases; unmatched junction bases: 4. Germline V gives CDR1 MNHEY, CDR2 SMNVEV (reference sequence). The CDR3 here is CASSWGLAGRETQYF. CDR3 in DNA: TGTGCCAGCAGTTGGGGACTAGCGGGAAGGGAGACCCAGTACTTC.

V and J are TRBV6-1 and TRBJ2-4; TRBD2 is a possible D gene (6 bases). The V end was cut by 4 bases, the J end by 1 base, with 14 bases between. CDR3 length: 16 amino acids. The germline V gene encodes CDR1 MNHNS and CDR2 SASEGT. CDR3 DNA: TGTGCCAGCAGTGGTGAGCGGGTTTGGGCCAAAAACATTCAGTACTTC. Its translation is CASSGERVWAKNIQYF.

The chain employs TRBV6-5 and TRBJ1-1, with a tentative D call TRBD1 (5 bases). CDR3 length: 14 amino acids. The V end was cut by 8 bases, the J end by 7 bases, with 20 bases between. Germline V gene data show CDR1 as MNHEY and CDR2 as SVGAGI. This CDR3 reads CASVEEGRRGEAFF. The DNA of the CDR3 is TGTGCCAGCGTCGAGGAGGGGCGAAGGGGTGAAGCTTTCTTT.

This clone has only a few counts. This chain joins TRBV5-1 and TRBJ1-1; D uncertain. Trimming took 1 base from V and 1 from J, leaving 8 bases between them. The CDR3 is made up of 14 amino acids. Germline CDR1 and CDR2: SGHRS and YFSETQ. In DNA form, the CDR3 reads TGCGCCAGCAGCTTGCAAGGAGGGAACACTGAAGCTTTCTTT. The encoded protein is CASSLQGGNTEAFF.

This clone came up once. The chain carries TRBV13 and TRBJ1-2; no clear D. Germline V gives CDR1 PRHDT, CDR2 FYEKMQ (reference sequence). CDR3 length: 14 residues. The V end lost 4 bases, the J end lost 4 bases, and 13 bases lay between the germline ends. The CDR3 DNA reads TGTGCCAGCAGCTCCATTGGAGGAGGCTATGGCTACACCTTC. This gives the protein CASSSIGGGYGYTF.

This clone was counted between two and nine times. V and J are TRBV27 and TRBJ2-1; TRBD1 matches at 8 bases. V trimming: 4 bases; J trimming: 7 bases; junction bases outside the gene matches: 21. Germline CDR1 reads MNHEY; CDR2 reads SMNVEV (reference sequence). This CDR3 region has 19 residues. The CDR3 loop reads CASSSGGRGRPGAFNEQFF. CDR3 nucleotides: TGTGCCAGCAGTTCCGGGGGCAGGGGGCGACCCGGAGCGTTTAATGAGCAGTTCTTC.